The 9 T cell receptor beta chains listed next were all sequenced from one sample in a study of blood T cell repertoires in COVID-19. The table came from immunoSEQ multiplex PCR; TCRdb's copy has only in-frame clones and leaves some out. Counted here are some 210,000 clones, about 89% occurring once; the ten biggest clones make up 4% to 6%. Sample: peripheral blood. The receptors come from a woman between 35 and 50 years old with acute or convalescent COVID-19.

This clone was observed a single time. V gene TRBV19 combines with J gene TRBJ1-6; D might be TRBD1 (6 bases). The V gene's germline CDR1 is LNHDA and CDR2 SQIVND (reference sequence). The CDR3 sequence is 14 residues long. Trimming shortened V by 3 bases and J by 10 bases, and 13 bases separated the two germline ends. The CDR3 sequence is CASSILGGESPLHF. CDR3 DNA: TGTGCCAGTAGTATCCTTGGGGGCGAGTCACCCCTCCACTTT.

This clone showed up just a few times. This specimen includes other DNA sequences encoding the same CDR3. The chain employs TRBV5-4 and TRBJ1-3; weak D call: TRBD1 (5 bases). Trimming left V 0 bases short and J 2 bases short, with 9 bases between. The germline CDR1 and CDR2 sequences are SGHNT and YYREEE (reference sequence). The CDR3 spans 15 residues. CDR3 residues: CASSLVSGPGNTIYF. CDR3 coding DNA: TGTGCCAGCAGCTTGGTTTCAGGGCCTGGAAACACCATATATTTT.

The chain links TRBV3-1 (or the pseudogene TRBV3-2) to TRBJ1-1; no firm D call. The CDR3 has 11 amino acids. V lost 5 bases and J 8 bases, leaving 9 bases between the germline ends. CDR1 and CDR2 (germline): LGHDT, YNNKEL (reference sequence). The CDR3 is CASSNRVEAFF. The CDR3 DNA sequence: TGTGCCAGCAGCAACCGGGTCGAAGCTTTCTTT.

The rearrangement uses TRBV7-8 and TRBJ1-6, with D hard to call. Trimming took 1 base from V and 3 from J, leaving 13 bases between them. The CDR3 runs 17 residues. Germline V lookup: CDR1 SGHVS, CDR2 FQNEAQ. The DNA of the CDR3 is TGTGCCAGCAGCTTAGGGGCCCAGACCGTCTATAATTCACCCCTCCACTTT. Translated, it gives CASSLGAQTVYNSPLHF.

V is TRBV30 and J is TRBJ1-2; TRBD1 might be the D (5 bases). V was trimmed by 1 base and J by 4 bases, leaving 16 bases between them. The CDR3 is 15 amino acids. The V gene's germline CDR1 is GTSNPN and CDR2 SVGIG (reference sequence). This CDR3 is CAWSDFRENGYGYTF. The DNA for the CDR3 is TGTGCCTGGAGTGACTTCAGGGAAAACGGCTATGGCTACACCTTC.

This clone has a handful of counts. V usage is TRBV11-2 and J usage is TRBJ2-1; the match to TRBD2 covers 7 bases. Trimming took 5 bases from V and 3 from J; bases not matched to a gene: 4. This CDR3 contains 14 residues. CDR1 SGHAT and CDR2 FQNNGV come from the germline V gene. CDR3 loop: CASSDRDYYNEQFF. The CDR3 coding sequence is TGTGCCAGCAGCGACCGGGACTACTACAATGAGCAGTTCTTC.

The CDR3 region has the DNA TGTGCCAGCAGCTTAGGCCCAGGGCATGGCTACACCTTC. It specifies CASSLGPGHGYTF. The chain joins TRBV7-8 to TRBJ1-2, with D perhaps TRBD1 (5 bases). The CDR3 totals 13 residues. The V and J ends lost 1 base and 6 bases respectively, with 9 bases between them. Germline CDR1 reads SGHVS; CDR2 reads FQNEAQ.

The chain joins TRBV29-1 to TRBJ1-1, with 7 positions matching TRBD1. Germline V CDR1 and CDR2: SQVTM, ANQGSEA. The CDR3 is 13 amino acids. V gave up 6 bases and J gave up 5 bases; unmatched junction bases: 9. CDR3: CSVKQGLVTEAFF. The CDR3 DNA sequence: TGCAGCGTAAAACAGGGGTTGGTGACTGAAGCTTTCTTT.

The V call is TRBV19, the J call TRBJ2-2; TRBD2 matches 10 bases. With 5 bases clipped from V and 8 bases from J, the junction kept 8 bases outside the gene matches. Germline V gene sequence: CDR1 LNHDA, CDR2 SQIVND (reference sequence). This CDR3 is built from 15 residues. In DNA form, the CDR3 reads TGTGCCAGTAGTCCCCCCCCGGGACTAGCGGGGGAGCTGTTTTTT. Translating gives CASSPPPGLAGELFF.